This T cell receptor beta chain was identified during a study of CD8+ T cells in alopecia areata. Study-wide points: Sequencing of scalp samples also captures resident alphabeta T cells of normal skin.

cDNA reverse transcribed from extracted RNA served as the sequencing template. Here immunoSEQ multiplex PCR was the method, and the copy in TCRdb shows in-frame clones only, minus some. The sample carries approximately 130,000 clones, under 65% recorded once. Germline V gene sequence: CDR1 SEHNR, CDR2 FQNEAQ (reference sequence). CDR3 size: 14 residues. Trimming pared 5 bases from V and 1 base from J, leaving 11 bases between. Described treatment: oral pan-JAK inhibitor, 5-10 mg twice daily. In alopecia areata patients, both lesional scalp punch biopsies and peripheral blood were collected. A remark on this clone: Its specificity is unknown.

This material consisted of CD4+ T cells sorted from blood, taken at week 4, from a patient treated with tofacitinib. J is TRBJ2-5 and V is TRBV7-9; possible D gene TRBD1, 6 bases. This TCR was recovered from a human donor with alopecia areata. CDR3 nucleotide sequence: TGTGCCAGCAGCCCCCGGACAGTCCAAGAGACCCAGTACTTC. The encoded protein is CASSPRTVQETQYF.